This T cell receptor beta chain is from a study of monozygotic twins with inflammatory bowel disease. Every TCR library drew on 3500 ng of total RNA. TCRdb reprocessed the 5' RACE reads and reports one entry per CDR3 protein, with no DNA. The sample features approximately 120,000 distinct CDR3 sequences, with 12% in its top ten. General study results and limits: The analysis failed to separate different T cell subtypes.

Per the germline V gene, CDR1 is DFQATT and CDR2 is SNEGSKA (reference sequence). CDR3 size: 11 residues. With regard to this clonotype: What it binds is not known.

The sequencing input was blood. The TCR was taken from a human donor with ulcerative colitis or Crohn's disease, or a healthy co-twin of an affected twin (not recorded which). This chain joins TRBV20-1 and TRBJ1-1. CDR3 sequence: CSSYENTEAFF.